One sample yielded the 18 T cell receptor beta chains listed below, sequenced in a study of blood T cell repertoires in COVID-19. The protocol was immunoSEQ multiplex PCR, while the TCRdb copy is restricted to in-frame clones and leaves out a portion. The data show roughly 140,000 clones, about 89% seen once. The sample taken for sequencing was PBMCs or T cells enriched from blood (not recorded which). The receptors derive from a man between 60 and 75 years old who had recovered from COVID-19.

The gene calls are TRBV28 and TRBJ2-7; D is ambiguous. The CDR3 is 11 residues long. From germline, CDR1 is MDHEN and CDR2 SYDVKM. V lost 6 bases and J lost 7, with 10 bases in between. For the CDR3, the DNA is TGTGCCAGCAGCTCCGGTTGGGAGCAGTACTTC. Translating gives CASSSGWEQYF.

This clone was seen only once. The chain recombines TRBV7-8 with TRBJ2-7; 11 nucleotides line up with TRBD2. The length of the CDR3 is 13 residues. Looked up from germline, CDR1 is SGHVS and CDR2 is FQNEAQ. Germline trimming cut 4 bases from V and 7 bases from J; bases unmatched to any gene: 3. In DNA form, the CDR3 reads TGTGCCAGCAGCTCACGGACTAGCGGGGAGCAGTACTTC. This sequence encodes CASSSRTSGEQYF.

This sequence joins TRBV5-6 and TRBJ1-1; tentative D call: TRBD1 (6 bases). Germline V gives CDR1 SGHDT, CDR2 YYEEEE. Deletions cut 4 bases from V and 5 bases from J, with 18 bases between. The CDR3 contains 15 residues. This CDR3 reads CASSQRGGRRTEAFF. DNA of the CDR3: TGTGCCAGCAGCCAACGGGGGGGCAGGCGGACTGAAGCTTTCTTT.

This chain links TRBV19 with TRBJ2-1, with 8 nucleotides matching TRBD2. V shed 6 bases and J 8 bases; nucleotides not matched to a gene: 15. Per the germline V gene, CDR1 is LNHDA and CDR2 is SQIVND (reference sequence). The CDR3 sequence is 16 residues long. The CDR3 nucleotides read TGTGCCAGTAGACCACCCCCCGGGAGGGAGCCGGATGAGCAGTTCTTC. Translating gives CASRPPPGREPDEQFF. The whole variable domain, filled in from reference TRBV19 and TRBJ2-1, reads DGGITQSPKYLFRKEGQNVTLSCEQNLNHDAMYWYRQDPGQGLRLIYYSQIVNDFQKGDIAEGYSVSREKKESFPLTVTSAQKNPTAFYLCASRPPPGREPDEQFFGPGTRLTVL.

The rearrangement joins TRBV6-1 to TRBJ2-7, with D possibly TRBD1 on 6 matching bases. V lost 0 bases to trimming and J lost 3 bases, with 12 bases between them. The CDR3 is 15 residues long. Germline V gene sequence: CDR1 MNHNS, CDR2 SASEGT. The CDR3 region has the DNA TGTGCCAGCAGTGAAGCGCCCCGACAGGACTACGAGCAGTACTTC. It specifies CASSEAPRQDYEQYF.

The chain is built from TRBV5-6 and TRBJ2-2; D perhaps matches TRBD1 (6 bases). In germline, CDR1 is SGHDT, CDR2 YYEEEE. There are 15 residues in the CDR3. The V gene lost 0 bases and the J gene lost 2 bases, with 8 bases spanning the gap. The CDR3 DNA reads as TGTGCCAGCAGCTTGGTAGGGGGAAACACCGGGGAGCTGTTTTTT. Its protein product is CASSLVGGNTGELFF.

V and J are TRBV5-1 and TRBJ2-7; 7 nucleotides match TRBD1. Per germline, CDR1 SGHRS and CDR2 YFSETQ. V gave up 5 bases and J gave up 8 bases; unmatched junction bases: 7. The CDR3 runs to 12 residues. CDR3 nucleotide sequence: TGCGCCAGCAGTCGACAGGGTCGGCAGCAGTACTTC. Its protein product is CASSRQGRQQYF.

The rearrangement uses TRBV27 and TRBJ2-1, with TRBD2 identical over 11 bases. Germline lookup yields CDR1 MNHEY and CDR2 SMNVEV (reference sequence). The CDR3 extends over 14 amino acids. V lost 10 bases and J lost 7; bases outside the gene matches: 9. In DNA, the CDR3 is TGTGCCACCATAGCGGGAGGGCCTGGGAATGAGCAGTTCTTC. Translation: CATIAGGPGNEQFF.

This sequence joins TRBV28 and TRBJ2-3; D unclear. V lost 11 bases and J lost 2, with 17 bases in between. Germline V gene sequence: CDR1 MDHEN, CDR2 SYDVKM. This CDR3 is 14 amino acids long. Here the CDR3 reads CAVTAGWNTDTQYF. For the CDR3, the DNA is TGTGCCGTCACGGCAGGTTGGAACACAGATACGCAGTATTTT.

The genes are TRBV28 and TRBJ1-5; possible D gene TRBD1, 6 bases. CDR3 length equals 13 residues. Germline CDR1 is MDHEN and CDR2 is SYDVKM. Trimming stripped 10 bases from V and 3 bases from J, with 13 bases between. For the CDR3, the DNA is TGTGCCACCTCCCGGGACACCAATCAGCCCCAGCATTTT. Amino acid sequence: CATSRDTNQPQHF.

For the CDR3, the DNA is TGTGCCAGCTCACCAAAACAGGGGGCTGGCCAGCCCCAGCATTTT. This encodes CASSPKQGAGQPQHF. The V gene is TRBV18, the J gene TRBJ1-5; 9 nucleotides line up with TRBD1. Germline CDR1 reads KGHSH; CDR2 reads LQKENI. There are 15 residues in the CDR3. J lost 7 bases, V lost 2 bases, and 6 bases had no gene match.

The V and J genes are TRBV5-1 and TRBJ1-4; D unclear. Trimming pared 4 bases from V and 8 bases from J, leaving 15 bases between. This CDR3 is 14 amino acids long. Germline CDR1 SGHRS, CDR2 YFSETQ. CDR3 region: CASSEPGPGEKLFF. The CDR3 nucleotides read TGCGCCAGCAGCGAGCCGGGCCCGGGGGAAAAACTGTTTTTT.

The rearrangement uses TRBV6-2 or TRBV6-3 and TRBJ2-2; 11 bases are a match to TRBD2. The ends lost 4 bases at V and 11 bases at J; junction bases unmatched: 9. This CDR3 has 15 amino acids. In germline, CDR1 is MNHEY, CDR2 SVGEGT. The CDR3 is CASSLAGGPRQELFF. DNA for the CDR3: TGTGCCAGCAGTTTAGCGGGAGGGCCACGGCAAGAGCTGTTTTTT.

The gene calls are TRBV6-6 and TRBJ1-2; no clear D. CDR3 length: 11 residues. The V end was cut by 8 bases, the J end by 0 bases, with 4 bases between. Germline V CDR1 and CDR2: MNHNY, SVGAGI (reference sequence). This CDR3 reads CASGANYGYTF. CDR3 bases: TGTGCCAGCGGAGCTAACTATGGCTACACCTTC.

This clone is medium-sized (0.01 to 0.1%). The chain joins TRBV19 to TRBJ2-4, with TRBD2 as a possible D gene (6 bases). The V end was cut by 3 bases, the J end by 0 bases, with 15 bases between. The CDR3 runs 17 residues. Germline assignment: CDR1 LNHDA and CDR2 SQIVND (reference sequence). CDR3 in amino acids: CASSILRRDLAKNIQYF. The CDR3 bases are TGTGCCAGTAGTATTTTGAGGAGGGATCTAGCCAAAAACATTCAGTACTTC. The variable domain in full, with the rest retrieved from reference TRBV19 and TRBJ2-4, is DGGITQSPKYLFRKEGQNVTLSCEQNLNHDAMYWYRQDPGQGLRLIYYSQIVNDFQKGDIAEGYSVSREKKESFPLTVTSAQKNPTAFYLCASSILRRDLAKNIQYFGAGTRLSVL.

CDR3 coding DNA: TGTGCCAGCAGCTTAGAGGTTAGCGGGGTTAGAGATACGCAGTATTTT. Amino acid sequence: CASSLEVSGVRDTQYF. This chain joins TRBV7-8 and TRBJ2-3, with 8 bases that match TRBD2. Germline loops: CDR1 SGHVS, CDR2 FQNEAQ. The V segment lost 1 base and the J segment 5 bases; nucleotides outside the gene matches: 8. The length of the CDR3 is 16 residues.

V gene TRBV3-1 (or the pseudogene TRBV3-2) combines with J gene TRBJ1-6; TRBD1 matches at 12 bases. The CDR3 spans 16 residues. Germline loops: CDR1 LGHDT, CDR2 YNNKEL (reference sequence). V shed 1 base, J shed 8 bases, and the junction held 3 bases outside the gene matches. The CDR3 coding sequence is TGTGCCAGCAGCCAAGGGGACAGGGGGCCTTATTCACCCCTCCACTTT. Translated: CASSQGDRGPYSPLHF.

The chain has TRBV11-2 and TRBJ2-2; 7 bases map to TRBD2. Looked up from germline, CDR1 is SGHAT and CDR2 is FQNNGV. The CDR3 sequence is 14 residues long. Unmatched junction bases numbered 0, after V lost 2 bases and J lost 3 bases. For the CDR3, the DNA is TGTGCCAGCAGCTTACTAGCGGACACCGGGGAGCTGTTTTTT. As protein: CASSLLADTGELFF.